Each of the 16 T cell receptor beta chains below was sequenced from the same sample in a study of shared clonotypes between healthy human individuals. Clones were sequenced by immunoSEQ multiplex PCR, and TCRdb holds only the in-frame ones, with some missing. The sample shows about 2.4 million clones, over 85% of them seen only once. Sequencing was performed on naive CD4+ T cells from PBMCs. This sample's subset: CD45RA+ positively selected. These receptors were collected from a young man in good health. Some clones in this sample may be carry-over from other donors' samples.

The J gene is TRBJ2-7, the V gene TRBV28, with 7 bases matching TRBD1. The V and J ends lost 3 bases and 0 bases, in that order; junction bases with no gene match: 8. This CDR3 is 16 amino acids long. Germline values: CDR1 MDHEN, CDR2 SYDVKM. CDR3 loop: CASSFGAPGGSYEQYF. CDR3 sequence (DNA): TGTGCCAGCAGTTTCGGGGCCCCAGGGGGCTCCTACGAGCAGTACTTC.

This clone was recorded once. The chain uses TRBV19 and TRBJ1-2, with D possibly being TRBD1 (5 bases). V gave up 3 bases and J gave up 4 bases, with 12 bases separating them. Germline CDR1 and CDR2: LNHDA and SQIVND (reference sequence). The CDR3 runs to 14 residues. The CDR3 spells CASSISAGIYGYTF. CDR3 in DNA: TGTGCCAGTAGTATTTCGGCAGGGATCTATGGCTACACCTTC.

This chain connects TRBV27 to TRBJ1-3; no reliable D call. The V end was cut by 7 bases, the J end by 0 bases, with 7 bases between. The CDR3 has 13 residues. CDR1 and CDR2 (germline): MNHEY, SMNVEV (reference sequence). CDR3 sequence reads: CASMRFSGNTIYF. In DNA, the CDR3 is TGTGCCAGCATGCGGTTCTCTGGAAACACCATATATTTT.

In the case of this clone: Other DNA sequences of this sample code for an identical CDR3. The chain has TRBV9 and TRBJ2-1; maybe TRBD2 (6 bases). Germline V lookup: CDR1 SGDLS, CDR2 YYNGEE. V gave up 3 bases and J gave up 0 bases, with 10 bases separating them. The CDR3 runs 15 residues. The CDR3 spells CASSGSGRSYNEQFF. The CDR3 DNA reads as TGTGCCAGCAGCGGTAGCGGACGCTCCTACAATGAGCAGTTCTTC.

V and J are TRBV9 and TRBJ2-1, with TRBD2 matching over 10 bases. V trimming: 3 bases; J trimming: 3 bases; junction bases outside the gene matches: 9. CDR1 is SGDLS and CDR2 is YYNGEE in the germline V gene. CDR3 length equals 17 residues. The CDR3 region is CASSGRGTSANYNEQFF. CDR3 nucleotides: TGTGCCAGCAGCGGGAGGGGGACTAGCGCAAACTACAATGAGCAGTTCTTC.

The chain carries TRBV29-1 and TRBJ1-2; D unresolved. Trimming stripped 5 bases from V and 0 bases from J, with 10 bases between. Looked up from germline, CDR1 is SQVTM and CDR2 is ANQGSEA. The CDR3 consists of 13 residues. The CDR3 spells CSVPRATNYGYTF. The CDR3 DNA reads as TGCAGCGTTCCGAGAGCTACTAACTATGGCTACACCTTC.

Here the CDR3 reads CASSREDTQYF. The CDR3 DNA sequence: TGCGCCAGCAGCCGGGAAGATACGCAGTATTTT. The chain joins TRBV5-1 to TRBJ2-3, with D possibly TRBD2 on 5 matching bases. The CDR3 has 11 amino acids. The V gene lost 4 bases and the J gene lost 5 bases, with 5 bases spanning the gap. Germline V gene sequence: CDR1 SGHRS, CDR2 YFSETQ.

The J gene is TRBJ1-3, the V gene TRBV27; D is uncertain. V was trimmed by 4 bases and J by 2 bases, leaving 9 bases between them. Germline V lookup: CDR1 MNHEY, CDR2 SMNVEV (reference sequence). This CDR3 has 14 residues. The CDR3: CASSSGRPGNTIYF. In DNA, the CDR3 is TGTGCCAGCAGTTCCGGGAGGCCTGGAAACACCATATATTTT.

This clone was observed a single time. Written as DNA, the CDR3 is TGTGCCAGCAGTTTGGTGGGACAGGGGGCTGACTATGGCTACACCTTC. Its translation is CASSLVGQGADYGYTF. The chain combines TRBV27 with TRBJ1-2; TRBD1 aligns across 12 bases. With V trimmed by 3 bases and J by 3 bases, 5 bases remained unmatched. Germline values: CDR1 MNHEY, CDR2 SMNVEV (reference sequence). The CDR3 has 16 amino acids.

To note about this clone: The sample contains more than one DNA sequence encoding this CDR3. The chain uses TRBV7-2 and TRBJ2-7; 7 bases fit TRBD2. V lost 0 bases to trimming and J lost 7 bases; unmatched junction nucleotides: 0. CDR3 size: 12 residues. Germline CDR1 SGHTA, CDR2 FQGNSA. DNA for the CDR3: TGTGCCAGCAGCTTAGCGCGGGGGGAGCAGTACTTC. Residues: CASSLARGEQYF.

The chain combines TRBV4-1 with TRBJ2-7; D possibly corresponds to TRBD1 (5 bases). V was trimmed by 0 bases and J by 3 bases, leaving 15 bases between them. The CDR3 length is 16 residues. Germline values: CDR1 MGHRA, CDR2 YSYEKL. CDR3 bases: TGCGCCAGCAGCCAAGACGGTCAGGGTCTCGTCTACGAGCAGTACTTC. Amino acid sequence: CASSQDGQGLVYEQYF.

J is TRBJ1-3 and V is TRBV9, with 10 bases that match TRBD1. With V trimmed by 4 bases and J by 4 bases, 14 bases remained unmatched. This CDR3 region has 18 residues. Germline CDR1 and CDR2: SGDLS and YYNGEE. The CDR3 DNA is TGTGCCAGCAGCTACGGGGACAGGGGTAGGATTATAGGAAACACCATATATTTT. Its translation: CASSYGDRGRIIGNTIYF.

This chain links TRBV19 with TRBJ2-7; tentative D call: TRBD1 (6 bases). Germline loops: CDR1 LNHDA, CDR2 SQIVND (reference sequence). The length of the CDR3 is 14 residues. The ends were cut back, 3 bases at V and 3 bases at J, with 12 bases in the middle. The CDR3 loop is CASSIPGQIYEQYF. In nucleotides, the CDR3 is TGTGCCAGTAGTATCCCAGGACAGATCTACGAGCAGTACTTC. Full variable domain (rest looked up from reference TRBV19 and TRBJ2-7): DGGITQSPKYLFRKEGQNVTLSCEQNLNHDAMYWYRQDPGQGLRLIYYSQIVNDFQKGDIAEGYSVSREKKESFPLTVTSAQKNPTAFYLCASSIPGQIYEQYFGPGTRLTVT.

The DNA of the CDR3 is TGTGCCAGCAGCGTAGCGGAGACCTACAATGAGCAGTTCTTC. This gives the protein CASSVAETYNEQFF. V usage is TRBV9 and J usage is TRBJ2-1; D remains ambiguous. Trimming removed 0 bases from V and 2 bases from J, with 6 bases in between. The CDR3 spans 14 residues. Germline V gives CDR1 SGDLS, CDR2 YYNGEE.

This chain uses TRBV19 with TRBJ2-1; D unresolved. This CDR3 contains 13 residues. Trimming removed 5 bases at V and 6 bases at J, with 11 bases between. The germline V gene has CDR1 LNHDA and CDR2 SQIVND (reference sequence). The CDR3 DNA sequence: TGTGCCAGTAGTGCAGGTTTCGCCAATGAGCAGTTCTTC. It is translated as CASSAGFANEQFF.

As for this clone: Other nucleotide sequences in the sample specify the same CDR3. V and J are TRBV7-2 and TRBJ2-7; D is perhaps TRBD1 (5 bases). V was pared by 5 bases and J by 4 bases, with 9 bases between. The germline CDR1 and CDR2 sequences are SGHTA and FQGNSA. CDR3 length equals 12 residues. Here the CDR3 reads CASSAQGYEQYF. The DNA of the CDR3 is TGTGCCAGCAGCGCTCAGGGTTACGAGCAGTACTTC.